The rows below give T cell receptor beta chains drawn from one sample of a study of cytomegalovirus exposure and HLA in healthy donors. Data came from immunoSEQ multiplex PCR; TCRdb stores just in-frame clones and leaves some out. This sample yields roughly 120,000 clones, of which over 65% are seen a single time; about an eighth belongs to the top ten. Sequencing was carried out using PBMCs. Source of these receptors: a man aged 25 to 40 in good health and CMV-seropositive. The conserved cysteine and the conserved F or W are not part of the CDR3 here. Each record gives: V gene, J gene, CDR3 protein.

TRBV28	TRBJ1-5	ASRPTGRGNQPQH
TRBV9	TRBJ2-3	ASSVVNPQAGGIRTDTQY
TRBV6-5	TRBJ2-7	ASSYSTGDREQY
TRBV29-1	TRBJ2-7	SIRDNYEQY
TRBV6-6	TRBJ2-7	ASSAGPYEQY
TRBV7-2	TRBJ2-7	ASSRNSGGASYEQY
TRBV9	TRBJ1-6	ASSHPGGSDNSPLH
TRBV11-2	TRBJ2-7	ASSTETGLSYEQY
TRBV5-4	TRBJ2-5	ASSFSGTGEETQY
TRBV30	TRBJ2-7	AWGLAVYEQY
TRBV7-2	TRBJ1-2	ASSLAMGAGYGYT
TRBV7-2	TRBJ2-1	ASRLAGGRETYNEQF
TRBV27	TRBJ2-1	ASSLSIPGQGAKDEQF
TRBV11-2	TRBJ2-6	ASSHRDRGYSGANVLT
TRBV28	TRBJ1-2	ASREGARSYT
TRBV7-2	TRBJ2-5	ASSLGPLRQETQY